The clone carrying this T cell receptor beta chain was seen only once. The sample is drawn from a study of blood T cell repertoires in COVID-19. At the level of the study: PBMCs, B-cell-depleted T cells, or T cells were the source of the cDNA or gDNA that made up the material.

In the study's own analysis: Reference gene primers were amplified, and this amplification served to estimate nucleated cell counts. Data came from immunoSEQ multiplex PCR; TCRdb stores just in-frame clones and leaves some out. V, J and clone size were drawn from that table, and D and trimming were deduced from the DNA. Of fewer than 100,000 clones listed, about 85% are singletons. Germline V gives CDR1 MNHEY, CDR2 SMNVEV (reference sequence). V was cut by 7 bases and J by 6 bases, with 16 bases left in between. The CDR3 has 14 amino acids. Source material: peripheral blood. This chain connects TRBV27 to TRBJ1-5, with D maybe TRBD1 (5 bases). The receptor was derived from a human donor in a cohort sampled during active COVID-19. The CDR3 reads CASTRRGGAQPQHF. The CDR3 nucleotides are TGTGCCAGCACCCGGAGAGGTGGGGCTCAGCCCCAGCATTTT.